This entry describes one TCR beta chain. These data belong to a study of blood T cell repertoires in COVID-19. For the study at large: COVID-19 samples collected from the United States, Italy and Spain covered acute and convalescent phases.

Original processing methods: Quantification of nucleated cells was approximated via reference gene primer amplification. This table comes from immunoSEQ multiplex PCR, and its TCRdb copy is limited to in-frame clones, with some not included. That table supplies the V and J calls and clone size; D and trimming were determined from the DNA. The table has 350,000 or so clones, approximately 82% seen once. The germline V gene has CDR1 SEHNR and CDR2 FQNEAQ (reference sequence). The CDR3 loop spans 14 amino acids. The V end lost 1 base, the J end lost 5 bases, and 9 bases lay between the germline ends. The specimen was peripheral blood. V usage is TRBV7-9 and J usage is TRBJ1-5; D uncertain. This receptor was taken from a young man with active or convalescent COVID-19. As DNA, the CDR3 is TGTGCCAGCAGCTTAGGGTCAGTCCATCAGCCCCAGCATTTT. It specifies CASSLGSVHQPQHF.